The 32 T cell receptor beta chains below all came from one sample that was sequenced in a study of T cell repertoires in cytomegalovirus infection. Antigens for these TCRs are unknown. One entry per CDR3 protein results from TCRdb running MiXCR on the reads. Among about 830,000 distinct CDR3 sequences listed, 32% were seen once. This specimen consisted of cultured CD8+ T cells from PBMCs, obtained from culture after CMV antigen stimulation. The receptors originated from a human donor in good health (CMV status not recorded). Some clones in this sample may be carry-over from other donors' samples.

Worth noting for this clonotype: As the CDR3 is not closed by the conserved phenylalanine or tryptophan, this likely results from a read error. The chain recombines TRBV7-2 with TRBJ2-7; the D is unclear. From germline, CDR1 is SGHTA and CDR2 FQGNSA. V was cut by 1 base and J by 4 bases, with 11 bases left in between. The CDR3 runs to 14 residues. This CDR3 is CASSLGGIGYEQYI. The CDR3 DNA is TGTGCCAGCAGCTTAGGGGGTATAGGGTACGAGCAGTACATC.

Points on this clonotype: It may be a read error: a sequence one base away is much more abundant. The CDR3 coding sequence is TGTGCCAACAGTTTAGGGACGGGAACCTACGAGCAGTACTTC. Its translation: CANSLGTGTYEQYF. The chain joins TRBV12-3 or TRBV12-4 to TRBJ2-7; D may match TRBD1 or TRBD2 (5 bases each). The CDR3 is 14 residues long.

This clonotype was counted between two and nine times. The rearrangement joins TRBV7-3 to TRBJ2-1, with no clear D. Germline values: CDR1 SGHTA, CDR2 FQGTGA. Trimming took off 3 bases at V and 3 bases at J, with 15 bases between the two ends. The CDR3 is 16 amino acids. CDR3 amino acids: CASSLSGPTYYNEQFF. CDR3 coding DNA: TGTGCCAGCAGCTTGTCAGGACCTACCTACTACAATGAGCAGTTCTTC.

This clonotype was counted between two and nine times. V gene TRBV2 combines with J gene TRBJ1-5, with a possible D match to TRBD1 (6 bases). The V and J ends lost 3 bases and 7 bases respectively, with 16 bases between them. Germline CDR1 reads SNHLY; CDR2 reads FYNNEI. This CDR3 is 15 amino acids long. The CDR3 nucleotides are TGTGCCAGCAGTGAGGGGGGGGCCCCCTCACAGCCCCAGCATTTT. It specifies CASSEGGAPSQPQHF.

A few counts support this clonotype. The chain recombines TRBV6-1 with TRBJ1-6; D gene ambiguous. CDR1 is MNHNS, CDR2 SASEGT, per germline. V was trimmed by 8 bases and J by 7 bases, leaving 12 bases between them. The length of the CDR3 is 13 residues. CDR3 DNA sequence: TGTGCCAGCGATTCGGTCTACAATTCACCCCTCCACTTT. This gives the protein CASDSVYNSPLHF.

This chain joins TRBV20-1 and TRBJ1-2; D is unclear. CDR1 and CDR2 from the germline V gene are DFQATT and SNEGSKA (reference sequence). This CDR3 has 15 residues. Trimming stripped 3 bases from V and 5 bases from J, with 19 bases between. The chain's CDR3 is CSARDFEGPLYGYTF. For the CDR3, the DNA is TGCAGTGCTAGGGATTTCGAGGGCCCCCTTTATGGCTACACCTTC.

This clonotype was seen more than once but under ten times. The chain carries TRBV5-6 and TRBJ2-5; 7 bases agree with TRBD2. The CDR3 loop spans 17 amino acids. The V gene's germline CDR1 is SGHDT and CDR2 YYEEEE. V was clipped by 3 bases and J by 4 bases; unmatched bases: 15. The CDR3 loop reads CASSSLWAGGSRETQYF. As DNA, the CDR3 is TGTGCCAGCAGCTCCCTTTGGGCCGGGGGGTCGAGAGAGACCCAGTACTTC.

The V gene is TRBV27, the J gene TRBJ1-5, with D unclear. CDR1 is MNHEY and CDR2 is SMNVEV in the germline V gene (reference sequence). V was shortened by 3 bases and J by 9 bases, with 18 bases between the two germline ends. The CDR3 runs 15 residues. The DNA for the CDR3 is TGTGCCAGCAGTTTTGCAGCCCAGCGGGATCGGCCCCAGCATTTT. Encoded protein: CASSFAAQRDRPQHF.

The chain carries TRBV5-6 and TRBJ2-1, with a weak D call TRBD1 (6 bases). The V and J ends lost 6 bases and 4 bases respectively, with 17 bases between them. The germline V gene encodes CDR1 SGHDT and CDR2 YYEEEE. This CDR3 has 15 residues. In nucleotides, the CDR3 is TGTGCCAGCATTCCGGGACACCTACCTTACAATGAGCAGTTCTTC. It specifies CASIPGHLPYNEQFF. Full variable domain (remainder filled in from reference TRBV5-6 and TRBJ2-1): DAGVTQSPTHLIKTRGQQVTLRCSPKSGHDTVSWYQQALGQGPQFIFQYYEEEERQRGNFPDRFSGHQFPNYSSELNVNALLLGDSALYLCASIPGHLPYNEQFFGPGTRLTVL.

This chain connects TRBV10-3 to TRBJ2-5, with 7 nucleotides matching TRBD1. Trimming at V came to 10 bases and at J to 5 bases, leaving 13 bases not matched to a gene. The CDR3 covers 14 residues. Germline CDR1 and CDR2: ENHRY and SYGVKD. CDR3 DNA: TGTGCCACCCGGGACAGAGGGTCGGAGGAGACCCAGTACTTC. It is translated as CATRDRGSEETQYF.

The chain has TRBV7-9 and TRBJ2-1; the D gene could be TRBD1 or TRBD2 (5 bases each). This CDR3 is 16 amino acids long. V lost 1 base and J 7 bases, leaving 17 bases between the germline ends. Germline CDR1 is SEHNR and CDR2 is FQNEAQ (reference sequence). The DNA for the CDR3 is TGTGCCAGCAGCTTAGTAAGGGGACGGTTACCGAATGAGCAGTTCTTC. Its translation: CASSLVRGRLPNEQFF.

Regarding this clonotype: A read error may explain this, as a much larger clone is one base away. This sequence joins TRBV7-6 and TRBJ2-1; D possibly corresponds to TRBD2 (6 bases). This CDR3 has 19 amino acids. Germline values: CDR1 SGHVS, CDR2 FNYEAQ. Trimming removed 3 bases from V and 1 base from J, with 22 bases in between. CDR3 DNA: TGTGCCAGCAGCTTCAGGGACTGCGAACCGTACGATTCCTACAATGAGCAGTTCTTC. Translated: CASSFRDCEPYDSYNEQFF. Drawing the rest from reference TRBV7-6 and TRBJ2-1, the complete variable domain is GAGVSQSPRYKVTKRGQDVALRCDPISGHVSLYWYRQALGQGPEFLTYFNYEAQQDKSGLPNDRFSAERPEGSISTLTIQRTEQRDSAMYRCASSFRDCEPYDSYNEQFFGPGTRLTVL.

V and J are TRBV7-9 and TRBJ2-1; no firm D call. CDR1 is SEHNR, CDR2 FQNEAQ, per germline (reference sequence). Deletions cut 6 bases from V and 0 bases from J, with 12 bases between. CDR3 size: 15 residues. The CDR3 region has the DNA TGTGCCAGCAGTCCCGACACACTCTCCTACAATGAGCAGTTCTTC. The encoded protein is CASSPDTLSYNEQFF. The full variable domain, its missing parts supplied by reference TRBV7-9 and TRBJ2-1, is DTGVSQNPRHKITKRGQNVTFRCDPISEHNRLYWYRQTLGQGPEFLTYFQNEAQLEKSRLLSDRFSAERPKGSFSTLEIQRTEQGDSAMYLCASSPDTLSYNEQFFGPGTRLTVL.

This chain links TRBV2 with TRBJ1-1; D remains ambiguous. The V end lost 3 bases, the J end lost 3 bases, and 17 bases lay between the germline ends. The CDR3 is made up of 16 amino acids. Germline assignment: CDR1 SNHLY and CDR2 FYNNEI. CDR3 amino acids: CASSDGPRARDTEAFF. The CDR3 DNA is TGTGCCAGCAGTGATGGGCCGAGGGCTCGGGACACTGAAGCTTTCTTT. The complete variable domain, with remaining parts taken from reference TRBV2 and TRBJ1-1, reads EPEVTQTPSHQVTQMGQEVILRCVPISNHLYFYWYRQILGQKVEFLVSFYNNEISEKSEIFDDQFSVERPDGSNFTLKIRSTKLEDSAMYFCASSDGPRARDTEAFFGQGTRLTVV.

V and J are TRBV6-8 and TRBJ1-5; possible D gene TRBD1, 6 bases. Deletions cut 10 bases from V and 0 bases from J, with 19 bases between. The CDR3 is made up of 16 amino acids. Germline-derived CDR1 and CDR2 are MNHGY and SAAAGT. The CDR3 DNA is TGTGCCAACAGCCCGCTGGACAGCTTTAGCAATCAGCCCCAGCATTTT. This sequence encodes CANSPLDSFSNQPQHF.

This clonotype showed up just a few times. Written as DNA, the CDR3 is TGTGCCAGCAGTTTGCGGGTCGACAGGGACAATGAGCAGTTCTTC. Translated: CASSLRVDRDNEQFF. V and J are TRBV27 and TRBJ2-1; 7 bases line up with TRBD1. Trimming at V came to 3 bases and at J to 5 bases, leaving 7 bases not matched to a gene. The CDR3 sequence is 15 residues long. From germline, CDR1 is MNHEY and CDR2 SMNVEV (reference sequence).

This clonotype was detected only a few times. The V and J genes are TRBV5-6 and TRBJ2-6, with D unresolved. CDR1 SGHDT and CDR2 YYEEEE come from the germline V gene. V gave up 4 bases and J gave up 0 bases, with 20 bases separating them. CDR3 size: 19 residues. CDR3: CASSNDLWAHTSGANVLTF. The DNA for the CDR3 is TGTGCCAGCAGCAATGACTTGTGGGCCCACACCTCTGGGGCCAACGTCCTGACTTTC.

This clonotype turned up a few times. The chain combines TRBV2 with TRBJ2-1; D possibly corresponds to TRBD1 (6 bases). The CDR3 has 14 residues. V was cut by 3 bases and J by 7 bases, with 13 bases left in between. CDR1 SNHLY and CDR2 FYNNEI come from the germline V gene. CDR3 nucleotide sequence: TGTGCCAGCAGTGAGGGGGCCTGGGGAAATGAGCAGTTCTTC. Its protein product is CASSEGAWGNEQFF.

This sequence joins TRBV4-3 and TRBJ2-7; 7 nucleotides align to TRBD1. The V segment lost 0 bases and the J segment 7 bases; nucleotides outside the gene matches: 3. CDR3 length: 13 amino acids. The germline gives CDR1 LGHNA, CDR2 YSLEER. Written as DNA, the CDR3 is TGCGCCAGCAGCCAAGAAAACAGGGGTGAGCAGTACTTC. Translation gives CASSQENRGEQYF.

V and J are TRBV27 and TRBJ2-1; the match to TRBD2 covers 10 bases. The CDR3 is 18 residues long. Germline V gene lookup returns CDR1 MNHEY and CDR2 SMNVEV (reference sequence). V was pared by 0 bases and J by 7 bases, with 12 bases of the junction left unmatched. The CDR3 coding sequence is TGTGCCAGCAGTTTATCTCGGAAGCGGGGGGGACGGGTTAATGAGCAGTTCTTC. Translated, it gives CASSLSRKRGGRVNEQFF.

This clonotype was seen more than once but under ten times. This chain links TRBV24-1 with TRBJ2-1, with D tentatively TRBD1 (5 bases). The CDR3 loop spans 16 amino acids. Trimming stripped 0 bases from V and 7 bases from J, with 15 bases between. In germline, CDR1 is KGHDR, CDR2 SFDVKD. CDR3 protein: CATSDLADTLGNEQFF. CDR3 DNA: TGTGCCACCAGTGATTTGGCGGACACCCTGGGGAATGAGCAGTTCTTC.

The CDR3 region is CATSRELTRGTDTQYF. As DNA, the CDR3 is TGTGCCACCAGCAGAGAACTAACTCGCGGCACAGATACGCAGTATTTT. V usage is TRBV15 and J usage is TRBJ2-3; D is unclear. This CDR3 is 16 amino acids long. V was shortened by 0 bases and J by 1 base, with 11 bases between the two germline ends. The germline V gene encodes CDR1 LNHNV and CDR2 YYDKDF (reference sequence).

This clonotype was seen ten or more times. V gene TRBV7-2 combines with J gene TRBJ1-5; 8 nucleotides agree with TRBD1. Trimming cost V 4 bases and J 9 bases; bases outside gene matches: 8. Germline CDR1 reads SGHTA; CDR2 reads FQGNSA. The CDR3 is 14 residues long. CDR3 in DNA: TGTGCCAGCAGCTATACAGGGGGGGTTATGCCCCAGCATTTT. Translating it yields CASSYTGGVMPQHF.

The chain combines TRBV27 with TRBJ2-7; 8 bases align to TRBD1. Germline V gene data show CDR1 as MNHEY and CDR2 as SMNVEV (reference sequence). This CDR3 is 15 amino acids long. V lost 1 base and J lost 2; bases outside the gene matches: 4. The CDR3 here is CASSLLQGEAYEQYV. In DNA, the CDR3 is TGTGCCAGCAGTTTATTACAGGGGGAGGCCTACGAGCAGTACGTC.

This clonotype was observed a handful of times. V gene TRBV12-3 or TRBV12-4 combines with J gene TRBJ2-3; D ambiguous. Trimming removed 1 base at V and 1 base at J, with 6 bases between. This CDR3 spans 14 amino acids. The CDR3 DNA reads TGTGCCAGCAGTTTAGAGGTTCGCACAGATACGCAGTATTTT. This gives the protein CASSLEVRTDTQYF.

This clonotype was counted between two and nine times. The gene calls are TRBV5-5 and TRBJ2-7; tentative D call: TRBD2 (6 bases). The germline V gene encodes CDR1 SGHKS and CDR2 YYEKEE (reference sequence). The CDR3 is 13 amino acids. With 1 base removed from V and 4 bases from J, the gap between germline ends came to 9 bases. CDR3 nucleotides: TGTGCCAGCAGCTTGTTGGGACTGTACGAGCAGTACGTC. Protein: CASSLLGLYEQYV.

In its sample, this clonotype was seen a few times. The conserved final phenylalanine or tryptophan is absent from the CDR3, which likely points to a read error. The DNA is left out, because the CDR3 cannot be placed on it with certainty; the CDR3 is given as TCRdb lists it. The chain is built from TRBV12-3 or TRBV12-4 and TRBJ1-3; the D call of TRBD1 is as the table states it, not checked on the DNA. Termini included, the CDR3 measures 13 amino acids. The CDR3 protein is CASSLSIGVGREI.

This clonotype was recorded at least ten times. V and J are TRBV7-2 and TRBJ2-1; D ambiguous. CDR3 length: 13 amino acids. Germline V gene lookup returns CDR1 SGHTA and CDR2 FQGNSA. V was cut by 5 bases and J by 3 bases, with 8 bases left in between. CDR3 in amino acids: CASSPDGYNEQFF. As DNA, the CDR3 is TGTGCCAGCAGCCCGGACGGCTACAATGAGCAGTTCTTC.

This clonotype came up a few times. This rearrangement joins TRBV6-1 to TRBJ1-2; D remains unclear. CDR3 length: 14 amino acids. Trimming pared 1 base from V and 0 bases from J, leaving 6 bases between. Per the germline V gene, CDR1 is MNHNS and CDR2 is SASEGT. DNA for the CDR3: TGTGCCAGCAGTGAAGGCCCCACTAACTATGGCTACACCTTC. Encoded protein: CASSEGPTNYGYTF.

This clonotype was seen ten or more times. The V gene is TRBV6-1, the J gene TRBJ1-6; D is uncertain. V was trimmed by 2 bases and J by 0 bases, leaving 8 bases between them. The CDR3 has 16 amino acids. Germline assignment: CDR1 MNHNS and CDR2 SASEGT. The CDR3 reads CASSEIRSSYNSPLHF. For the CDR3, the DNA is TGTGCCAGCAGTGAAATAAGGAGCTCCTATAATTCACCCCTCCACTTT.

In its sample, this clonotype was seen many times. This chain uses TRBV12-3 or TRBV12-4 with TRBJ2-3; 7 bases line up with TRBD2. With V trimmed by 5 bases and J by 1 base, 6 bases remained unmatched. This CDR3 has 15 amino acids. CDR3 region: CASSAGTTRTDTQYF. CDR3 nucleotide sequence: TGTGCCAGCAGTGCCGGGACTACTCGCACAGATACGCAGTATTTT.

This clonotype was recorded a few times. The chain combines TRBV28 with TRBJ2-3; no reliable D call. V gave up 3 bases and J gave up 2 bases, with 9 bases separating them. The CDR3 is 14 residues long. Per germline, CDR1 MDHEN and CDR2 SYDVKM. The chain's CDR3 is CASSLGQHTDTQYF. CDR3 sequence (DNA): TGTGCCAGCAGTTTGGGTCAGCACACAGATACGCAGTATTTT. Filled out from reference TRBV28 and TRBJ2-3, the complete variable domain reads DVKVTQSSRYLVKRTGEKVFLECVQDMDHENMFWYRQDPGLGLRLIYFSYDVKMKEKGDIPEGYSVSREKKERFSLILESASTNQTSMYLCASSLGQHTDTQYFGPGTRLTVL.